A single sample is the source of the 29 T cell receptor beta chains below, sequenced in a study of T cell repertoires in ileal Crohn's disease (dated by TCRdb to about 2019). Taken with the paper, the label for time point translates to: neoterminal ileum biopsy at postoperative endoscopy, about 6 months after surgery. Libraries came from the immunoSEQ multiplex PCR assay. TCRdb's version of the immuneACCESS table is confined to in-frame rearrangements and falls short of the full clone set. An unresolved V gene accounts for under half of the shortfall where checked; the remainder is of unknown origin. The sample table lists 4,500 to 7,000 clones, roughly 66% of them with a count of one. Jointly, the top ten make up roughly 29% of the sample. What was sequenced was ileal tissue. Receptors originate from an adult with Crohn's disease.

This clone is a singleton in its sample. The chain uses TRBV6-5 and TRBJ2-2, with TRBD1 identical over 7 bases. V trimming: 8 bases; J trimming: 2 bases; junction bases outside the gene matches: 8. Germline CDR1 and CDR2: MNHEY and SVGAGI. The CDR3 runs 15 residues. CDR3 in DNA: TGTGCCAGCTCGCGCAGGGGGATTAACACCGGGGAGCTGTTTTTT. Its protein is CASSRRGINTGELFF.

Concerning this clone: Compared with germline, one end of the junction differs, possibly owing to a read error. The CDR3 here is CASSPTRAKAQPQHF. The DNA for the CDR3 is TGTGCCAGCAGCCCCACCCGCGCGAAAGCTCAGCCCCAGCATTTT. The V call is TRBV5-1, the J call TRBJ1-5; no clear D. CDR1 and CDR2 (germline): SGHRS, YFSETQ. The CDR3 has 15 amino acids.

The sample holds a few counts of this clone. The gene calls are TRBV7-9 and TRBJ2-4; TRBD2 might be the D (5 bases). CDR1 and CDR2 (germline): SEHNR, FQNEAQ (reference sequence). The V end lost 1 base, the J end lost 9 bases, and 13 bases lay between the germline ends. CDR3 length: 14 amino acids. CDR3 in DNA: TGTGCCAGCAGCTTAGGTGAGGGTATGGTCATTCAGTACTTC. It translates to CASSLGEGMVIQYF.

This clone was counted between two and nine times. This chain joins TRBV29-1 and TRBJ1-1, with 7 positions matching TRBD1. Germline V gene sequence: CDR1 SQVTM, CDR2 ANQGSEA. The CDR3 is made up of 10 amino acids. The V gene end was trimmed by 3 bases and the J gene end by 11 bases; junction bases not matched to a gene: 3. The CDR3 loop is CSVEEGAAFF. The DNA of the CDR3 is TGCAGCGTTGAGGAGGGGGCGGCTTTCTTT.

The genes are TRBV5-8 and TRBJ1-2; maybe TRBD1 (5 bases). V was cut by 3 bases and J by 3 bases, with 15 bases left in between. This CDR3 is built from 15 residues. Germline-derived CDR1 and CDR2 are SGHTS and YDEGEE. CDR3 DNA: TGTGCCAGCAGCTCCGACAGCTTTTGGGACTATGGCTACACCTTC. Protein: CASSSDSFWDYGYTF.

The CDR3 loop is CASSPGQGYSNQPQHF. CDR3 coding DNA: TGTGCCAGCAGCCCTGGACAGGGGTATAGCAATCAGCCCCAGCATTTT. The chain carries TRBV9 and TRBJ1-5, with TRBD1 matching 9 bases. Trimming cost V 4 bases and J 0 bases; bases outside gene matches: 5. The CDR3 has 16 residues. Germline values: CDR1 SGDLS, CDR2 YYNGEE.

This sequence joins TRBV2 and TRBJ2-5; D unclear. CDR3 length: 13 amino acids. The V gene's germline CDR1 is SNHLY and CDR2 FYNNEI. V lost 2 bases to trimming and J lost 5 bases, with 9 bases between them. The CDR3 spells CASSEFRSETQYF. CDR3 in DNA: TGTGCCAGCAGTGAATTTAGATCCGAGACCCAGTACTTC. The entire variable domain, with the rest obtained from reference TRBV2 and TRBJ2-5, is as follows: EPEVTQTPSHQVTQMGQEVILRCVPISNHLYFYWYRQILGQKVEFLVSFYNNEISEKSEIFDDQFSVERPDGSNFTLKIRSTKLEDSAMYFCASSEFRSETQYFGPGTRLLVL.

The chain is built from TRBV19 and TRBJ1-1; TRBD1 might be the D (6 bases). Germline CDR1 is LNHDA and CDR2 is SQIVND (reference sequence). Deletions cut 6 bases from V and 1 base from J, with 15 bases between. The CDR3 loop spans 15 amino acids. The CDR3 loop reads CASRTPGTQNTEAFF. In DNA, the CDR3 is TGTGCCAGTAGAACTCCCGGGACACAGAACACTGAAGCTTTCTTT.

This clone was observed a few times. The rearrangement joins TRBV27 to TRBJ2-7; a weak D match, TRBD1 (5 bases). Germline V CDR1 and CDR2: MNHEY, SMNVEV (reference sequence). There are 15 residues in the CDR3. Trimming left V 4 bases short and J 2 bases short, with 15 bases between. The CDR3 spells CASSYTPSDTYEQYV. The CDR3 bases are TGTGCCAGCAGTTATACCCCATCGGACACCTACGAGCAGTACGTC.

The sample holds a few counts of this clone. V and J are TRBV6-5 and TRBJ2-7, with no clear D. The CDR3 covers 13 residues. V lost 6 bases to trimming and J lost 4 bases, with 13 bases between them. Germline V CDR1 and CDR2: MNHEY, SVGAGI. The DNA for the CDR3 is TGTGCCAGCAGCCCTCTCCTAGTATACGAGCAGTACTTC. Amino acid sequence: CASSPLLVYEQYF.

The chain carries TRBV6-5 and TRBJ2-3; 7 bases match TRBD2. With 6 bases clipped from V and 1 base from J, the junction kept 4 bases outside the gene matches. CDR1 and CDR2 from the germline V gene are MNHEY and SVGAGI. The CDR3 contains 14 residues. This chain's CDR3 is CASRLATRTDTQYF. The CDR3 coding sequence is TGTGCCAGCAGACTAGCGACTCGCACAGATACGCAGTATTTT.

The genes are TRBV5-6 and TRBJ1-1; perhaps TRBD1 as D (5 bases). Germline V gives CDR1 SGHDT, CDR2 YYEEEE. CDR3 length: 17 amino acids. V was pared by 4 bases and J by 8 bases, with 27 bases between. Written as DNA, the CDR3 is TGTGCCAGCAGCCAGATTCAGGGACCGGGGGTAATGGCAGAAGCTTTCTTT. Translation gives CASSQIQGPGVMAEAFF.

This CDR3 is CASSEDRVEQYF. CDR3 DNA: TGTGCCAGCAGTGAGGACAGGGTAGAGCAGTACTTC. This chain uses TRBV18 with TRBJ2-7; 8 bases are shared with TRBD1. The CDR3 runs to 12 residues. Germline V gene lookup returns CDR1 KGHSH and CDR2 LQKENI. V lost 8 bases and J lost 7; bases outside the gene matches: 7.

This chain links TRBV6-6 with TRBJ2-7; no clear D gene. The CDR3 loop spans 13 amino acids. Per the germline V gene, CDR1 is MNHNY and CDR2 is SVGAGI (reference sequence). Trimming took 2 bases from V and 0 from J, leaving 5 bases between them. The CDR3: CASSYRSSYEQYV. The CDR3 DNA reads TGTGCCAGCAGTTACCGGAGCTCCTACGAGCAGTACGTC.

This clone occurred a few times. The CDR3 loop reads CASSLLGTGDEQYF. CDR3 sequence (DNA): TGCGCCAGCAGCTTGTTGGGGACAGGGGACGAGCAGTACTTC. The chain links TRBV5-1 to TRBJ2-7; 10 bases agree with TRBD1. Germline V gives CDR1 SGHRS, CDR2 YFSETQ. The CDR3 totals 14 residues. V trimming: 1 base; J trimming: 5 bases; junction bases outside the gene matches: 3. Full variable domain (outside the CDR3, taken from reference TRBV5-1 and TRBJ2-7): KAGVTQTPRYLIKTRGQQVTLSCSPISGHRSVSWYQQTPGQGLQFLFEYFSETQRNKGNFPGRFSGRQFSNSRSEMNVSTLELGDSALYLCASSLLGTGDEQYFGPGTRLTVT.

The rearrangement uses TRBV9 and TRBJ2-3, with 7 bases that match TRBD2. CDR3 length: 14 amino acids. The trim removed 0 bases at V and 4 bases at J, leaving 2 bases unmatched. Germline V gene data show CDR1 as SGDLS and CDR2 as YYNGEE. The CDR3 bases are TGTGCCAGCAGCGTAGGCGGGAGTGCAGATACGCAGTATTTT. Translated: CASSVGGSADTQYF.

This clone occurred a few times. The chain has TRBV19 and TRBJ1-2, with 7 bases identical to TRBD1. This CDR3 has 14 residues. J was trimmed by 1 base and V by 7 bases; bases with no gene match: 6. In germline, CDR1 is LNHDA, CDR2 SQIVND (reference sequence). The CDR3, as DNA: TGTGCCAGTATTGCCGGGACAGATAACTATGGCTACACCTTC. It specifies CASIAGTDNYGYTF.

The genes are TRBV7-8 and TRBJ2-1; 14 nucleotides match TRBD2. The germline gives CDR1 SGHVS, CDR2 FQNEAQ. The ends lost 5 bases at V and 8 bases at J; junction bases unmatched: 11. This CDR3 comprises 17 residues. CDR3 sequence reads: CASSVGTSGSLLDEQFF. The DNA of the CDR3 is TGTGCCAGCAGCGTCGGGACTAGCGGGAGCCTCCTCGATGAGCAGTTCTTC.

For this clone: Because it lacks the conserved phenylalanine or tryptophan at the end, this CDR3 is likely a read error. The chain uses TRBV4-1 and TRBJ1-4; TRBD1 is a possible D gene (6 bases). V gave up 3 bases and J gave up 5 bases, with 22 bases separating them. The CDR3 length is 18 residues. The germline V gene encodes CDR1 MGHRA and CDR2 YSYEKL. The CDR3 DNA reads as TGCGCCAGCAGCCAGCGCCCCCCGGAAGAAGGGGGAAATGAAAAACTGTTTCTT. Its translation is CASSQRPPEEGGNEKLFL.

The chain uses TRBV5-4 and TRBJ2-1, with D possibly TRBD2 on 6 matching bases. The germline V gene encodes CDR1 SGHNT and CDR2 YYREEE (reference sequence). Trimming shortened V by 4 bases and J by 7 bases, and 12 bases separated the two germline ends. The CDR3 has 13 residues. In nucleotides, the CDR3 is TGTGCCAGCAGCATGAGCGGGTGGAATGAGCAGTTCTTC. The encoded protein is CASSMSGWNEQFF.

The genes are TRBV7-8 and TRBJ1-5; D might be TRBD1 (5 bases). Germline loops: CDR1 SGHVS, CDR2 FQNEAQ. The V end was cut by 2 bases, the J end by 3 bases, with 11 bases between. CDR3 size: 15 residues. The CDR3 nucleotides read TGTGCCAGCAGCTTATATAAAGGGGTCAATCAGCCCCAGCATTTT. This encodes CASSLYKGVNQPQHF.

This chain connects TRBV2 to TRBJ2-7; 15 bases are a match to TRBD2. CDR3 length: 16 amino acids. Germline CDR1 SNHLY, CDR2 FYNNEI. Unmatched junction bases numbered 7, after V lost 5 bases and J lost 5 bases. The CDR3 sequence: CASSQGLAGGLDEQYF. The CDR3 region has the DNA TGTGCCAGCAGTCAAGGACTAGCGGGGGGGCTGGACGAGCAGTACTTC.

This clone was observed a single time. The rearrangement uses TRBV7-9 and TRBJ1-2; D is perhaps TRBD1 (5 bases). Germline lookup yields CDR1 SEHNR and CDR2 FQNEAQ (reference sequence). The V and J ends lost 5 bases and 5 bases respectively, with 18 bases between them. This CDR3 comprises 15 residues. CDR3 in amino acids: CASSGGAVSGYGYTF. Here the CDR3 DNA reads TGTGCCAGCAGCGGAGGGGCGGTTTCGGGATATGGCTACACCTTC.

For this clone: The identical CDR3 is also encoded by other nucleotide sequences in the sample. The chain uses TRBV7-2 and TRBJ1-4, with D maybe TRBD1 (5 bases). The CDR3 length is 13 residues. Trimming stripped 1 base from V and 8 bases from J, with 8 bases between. CDR1 and CDR2 from the germline V gene are SGHTA and FQGNSA. The DNA of the CDR3 is TGTGCCAGCAGCTTAGGACGGGGGGAAAAACTGTTTTTT. Protein sequence: CASSLGRGEKLFF. Drawing the rest from reference TRBV7-2 and TRBJ1-4, the complete variable domain is GAGVSQSPSNKVTEKGKDVELRCDPISGHTALYWYRQSLGQGLEFLIYFQGNSAPDKSGLPSDRFSAERTGGSVSTLTIQRTQQEDSAVYLCASSLGRGEKLFFGSGTQLSVL.

With regard to this clone: A read error may account for a junction end that differs from germline. The chain uses TRBV5-1 and TRBJ2-2, with D tentatively TRBD2 (6 bases). CDR3 size: 14 residues. The germline V gene has CDR1 SGHRS and CDR2 YFSETQ. The CDR3 nucleotides read TGTGCCAGCAGCTTGGGACTGCAAATCGGGGAGCTGTTTTTT. This encodes CASSLGLQIGELFF.

In its sample, this clone was seen once. V and J are TRBV19 and TRBJ2-2; 9 bases line up with TRBD2. V shed 5 bases and J 6 bases; nucleotides not matched to a gene: 7. Germline V gene data show CDR1 as LNHDA and CDR2 as SQIVND (reference sequence). The CDR3 runs to 15 residues. The DNA of the CDR3 is TGTGCCAGTAGTGCCTCCGCGGGAGGGCCCGGGGAGCTGTTTTTT. Encoded protein: CASSASAGGPGELFF.

The chain uses TRBV18 and TRBJ1-5; no definite D call. Germline CDR1 reads KGHSH; CDR2 reads LQKENI. This CDR3 has 15 residues. V was cut by 3 bases and J by 3 bases, with 12 bases left in between. In DNA, the CDR3 is TGTGCCAGCTCACCGAGGCAGACCATCAATCAGCCCCAGCATTTT. Its protein is CASSPRQTINQPQHF.

The chain carries TRBV6-5 and TRBJ1-4; the D gene is possibly TRBD1 (6 bases). CDR1 MNHEY and CDR2 SVGAGI come from the germline V gene. V lost 6 bases to trimming and J lost 6 bases, with 11 bases between them. The CDR3 extends over 13 amino acids. CDR3 bases: TGTGCCAGCAGAATTCCAGGGGATGAAAAACTGTTTTTT. Translation gives CASRIPGDEKLFF.

This chain uses TRBV5-6 with TRBJ2-1; 10 nucleotides match TRBD2. With 5 bases clipped from V and 4 bases from J, the junction kept 6 bases outside the gene matches. The CDR3 loop spans 15 amino acids. Germline V lookup: CDR1 SGHDT, CDR2 YYEEEE. CDR3 bases: TGTGCCAGCAGTACGGCTAGCGGGAGATACAATGAGCAGTTCTTC. The encoded protein is CASSTASGRYNEQFF.